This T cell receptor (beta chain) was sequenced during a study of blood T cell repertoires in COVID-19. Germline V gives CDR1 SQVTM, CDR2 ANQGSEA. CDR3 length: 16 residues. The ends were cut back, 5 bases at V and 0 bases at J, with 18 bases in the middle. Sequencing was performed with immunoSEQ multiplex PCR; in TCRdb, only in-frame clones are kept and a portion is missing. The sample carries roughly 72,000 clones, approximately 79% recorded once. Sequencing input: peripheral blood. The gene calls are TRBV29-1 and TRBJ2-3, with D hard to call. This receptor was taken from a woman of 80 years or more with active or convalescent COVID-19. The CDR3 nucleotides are TGCAGCGTTCAAGGGCCTTCGGCAGGTAGCACAGATACGCAGTATTTT. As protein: CSVQGPSAGSTDTQYF.